This T cell receptor (beta chain) was recorded in a study of T cell responses to AZD1222 COVID-19 vaccine. Repertoires were generated with immunoSEQ multiplex PCR, while TCRdb's copy carries only in-frame clones and drops some. The table lists more than 95,000 clones, 85% to 95% of them singletons, with 2.5% to 3% in the top ten. Notes on this clone: Antigen unknown.

Broader study findings: Rises in breadth and depth of Spike-specific TCRs came after two AZD1222 doses. Without day 14 samples, only post-peak T cell repertoires were studied. Among those given AZD1222, only 6 or 7 were seropositive at baseline.

This CDR3 is built from 16 residues. Per the germline V gene, CDR1 is SGHVS and CDR2 is FQNEAQ. Trimming removed 5 bases from V and 4 bases from J; junction bases left unmatched: 13. This sequence was found in an adult in good health. The sequencing here drew on peripheral blood, taken on day 0 of AZD1222 vaccination. V is TRBV7-8 and J is TRBJ2-7; 8 bases align to TRBD1. CDR3 protein: CASSPVGTGQIYEQYF. DNA of the CDR3: TGTGCCAGCAGCCCGGTTGGGACAGGCCAAATATACGAGCAGTACTTC.